This T cell receptor beta chain derives from a study of blood T cell repertoires in COVID-19. The CDR3 totals 14 residues. Germline V gene data show CDR1 as LNHNV and CDR2 as YYDKDF (reference sequence). The ends were cut back, 3 bases at V and 0 bases at J, with 9 bases in the middle. In the original workflow: The authors estimated nucleated cell counts from reference gene primer amplification. Clones were read by immunoSEQ multiplex PCR, and TCRdb kept only the in-frame ones, dropping some. Clone size and the V and J calls come from that table; the DNA yielded D and trimming. The sample lists 53,000 or so clones, 65% to 80% seen once, with around 45% in the top ten.

The sequenced material came from peripheral blood. The sequence derives from a man between 65 and 80 years old with active or convalescent COVID-19. The V gene is TRBV15, the J gene TRBJ2-7, with D perhaps TRBD1 (5 bases). As DNA, the CDR3 is TGTGCCACCAGCAGTGCAGGGTTCTCCTACGAGCAGTACTTC. This codes for CATSSAGFSYEQYF.